Following are 15 T cell receptor beta chains from one sample sequenced in a study of blood T cell repertoires in COVID-19 (dated by TCRdb to 2019 to 2021). Library construction relied on the immunoSEQ multiplex PCR assay. TCRdb holds this immuneACCESS table with in-frame rearrangements only. Some clones are missing; in checked studies, unresolved V genes explain under half, and the rest has no known cause. This sample lists over 200,000 clones; approximately 81% were detected once. Together, the top ten hold around 8% of the sample. The sequenced material came from peripheral blood. These receptor sequences come from a woman of 80 years or more with acute or convalescent COVID-19.

J is TRBJ1-1 and V is TRBV7-9; D uncertain. CDR3 length equals 14 residues. Trimming took off 0 bases at V and 4 bases at J, with 9 bases between the two ends. CDR1 and CDR2 (germline): SEHNR, FQNEAQ (reference sequence). CDR3 loop: CASSLAEVSTEAFF. The CDR3 DNA reads as TGTGCCAGCAGCTTAGCGGAGGTGAGCACTGAAGCTTTCTTT.

This chain links TRBV15 with TRBJ2-2, with 13 bases matching TRBD2. The CDR3 contains 16 residues. Trimming at V came to 4 bases and at J to 5 bases, leaving 4 bases not matched to a gene. The germline V gene has CDR1 LNHNV and CDR2 YYDKDF (reference sequence). CDR3 nucleotide sequence: TGTGCCACCAGCAAGTGGACTAGCGGGAGTACCGGGGAGCTGTTTTTT. Amino acids: CATSKWTSGSTGELFF.

The chain carries TRBV19 and TRBJ1-3; 8 bases agree with TRBD1. The V segment lost 6 bases and the J segment 0 bases; nucleotides outside the gene matches: 4. In germline, CDR1 is LNHDA, CDR2 SQIVND (reference sequence). CDR3 length equals 15 residues. The CDR3 DNA is TGTGCCAGTAGGTCCGGGACAGGCTCTGGAAACACCATATATTTT. It encodes CASRSGTGSGNTIYF. Full variable domain (remainder filled in from reference TRBV19 and TRBJ1-3): DGGITQSPKYLFRKEGQNVTLSCEQNLNHDAMYWYRQDPGQGLRLIYYSQIVNDFQKGDIAEGYSVSREKKESFPLTVTSAQKNPTAFYLCASRSGTGSGNTIYFGEGSWLTVV.

The chain joins TRBV6-5 to TRBJ2-1, with 9 bases that match TRBD2. With V trimmed by 6 bases and J by 5 bases, 5 bases remained unmatched. Per the germline V gene, CDR1 is MNHEY and CDR2 is SVGAGI. CDR3 length: 14 amino acids. The CDR3 spells CASSLTSGNNEQFF. As DNA, the CDR3 is TGTGCCAGCAGCCTGACTAGCGGTAACAATGAGCAGTTCTTC.

V gene TRBV5-1 combines with J gene TRBJ1-5, with TRBD1 matching over 8 bases. CDR1 is SGHRS, CDR2 YFSETQ, per germline. The CDR3 length is 14 residues. V dropped 2 bases and J dropped 7; count of bases not matched to a gene: 5. This CDR3 reads CASSLDRGGQPQHF. CDR3 in DNA: TGCGCCAGCAGCTTAGACAGGGGAGGACAGCCCCAGCATTTT.

The V and J genes are TRBV7-9 and TRBJ2-5; 8 bases line up with TRBD2. The CDR3 totals 16 residues. J gave up 5 bases and V 7 bases, and 15 bases lay outside the gene matches. In germline, CDR1 is SEHNR, CDR2 FQNEAQ (reference sequence). CDR3 sequence (DNA): TGTGCCAGCACCAAAACCGGGGGGGCCTTTCGGGAGACCCAGTACTTC. Translating gives CASTKTGGAFRETQYF.

This clone was recorded once. V is TRBV29-1 and J is TRBJ1-5; the D is unclear. Germline CDR1 and CDR2: SQVTM and ANQGSEA. Trimming stripped 7 bases from V and 5 bases from J, with 12 bases between. This CDR3 spans 12 amino acids. The CDR3 loop reads CSAQAGDQPQHF. The CDR3 DNA follows: TGCAGCGCCCAAGCGGGCGATCAGCCCCAGCATTTT.

The chain uses TRBV7-3 and TRBJ2-1; 9 bases match TRBD2. This CDR3 contains 16 residues. V lost 5 bases and J lost 4; bases outside the gene matches: 9. From germline, CDR1 is SGHTA and CDR2 FQGTGA. CDR3 sequence reads: CASSLSGAGGYNEQFF. CDR3 bases: TGTGCCAGCAGCCTTAGCGGAGCGGGGGGTTACAATGAGCAGTTCTTC. Using reference TRBV7-3 and TRBJ2-1 for the parts outside the CDR3, the full variable domain is GAGVSQTPSNKVTEKGKYVELRCDPISGHTALYWYRQSLGQGPEFLIYFQGTGAADDSGLPNDRFFAVRPEGSVSTLKIQRTERGDSAVYLCASSLSGAGGYNEQFFGPGTRLTVL.

This chain connects TRBV20-1 to TRBJ1-1; 7 bases line up with TRBD1. CDR1 is DFQATT, CDR2 SNEGSKA, per germline (reference sequence). With 3 bases clipped from V and 1 base from J, the junction kept 5 bases outside the gene matches. CDR3 size: 14 residues. This CDR3 reads CSASDNRGNTEAFF. The CDR3 DNA is TGCAGTGCTAGTGATAACAGGGGGAACACTGAAGCTTTCTTT.

The chain uses TRBV19 and TRBJ2-1, with 9 positions matching TRBD2. With 5 bases clipped from V and 6 bases from J, the junction kept 8 bases outside the gene matches. The CDR3 runs 15 residues. Looked up from germline, CDR1 is LNHDA and CDR2 is SQIVND (reference sequence). This CDR3 is CASSSLAGVGNEQFF. In DNA form, the CDR3 reads TGTGCCAGTAGTTCCTTAGCGGGAGTCGGCAATGAGCAGTTCTTC.

The chain combines TRBV6-6 with TRBJ2-3, with D unclear. V lost 7 bases to trimming and J lost 3 bases, with 5 bases between them. Germline V gene lookup returns CDR1 MNHNY and CDR2 SVGAGI (reference sequence). This CDR3 has 11 residues. The CDR3 DNA is TGTGCCAGCAAAGAGACAGATACGCAGTATTTT. It is translated as CASKETDTQYF.

This clone was seen more than once but under ten times. Other nucleotide sequences in the sample specify the same CDR3. This sequence joins TRBV6-5 and TRBJ1-6; D not resolved. The ends were cut back, 8 bases at V and 7 bases at J, with 9 bases in the middle. Germline CDR1 reads MNHEY; CDR2 reads SVGAGI. This CDR3 is 12 amino acids long. CDR3 amino acids: CASSRGNSPLHF. The CDR3 DNA reads TGTGCCAGCTCACGGGGAAATTCACCCCTCCACTTT.

V gene TRBV7-9 combines with J gene TRBJ2-7, with 7 nucleotides matching TRBD2. The V gene end was trimmed by 4 bases and the J gene end by 5 bases; junction bases not matched to a gene: 11. This CDR3 comprises 15 residues. Germline V lookup: CDR1 SEHNR, CDR2 FQNEAQ (reference sequence). The CDR3 sequence is CASSSGWGGIHEQYF. The CDR3 region has the DNA TGTGCCAGCAGCTCCGGCTGGGGGGGTATCCACGAGCAGTACTTC.

CDR3 bases: TGTGCCAGCAGCTTGGAATCTAGCGGGGAGACCCAGTACTTC. Residues: CASSLESSGETQYF. V gene TRBV5-4 combines with J gene TRBJ2-5; 8 bases line up with TRBD2. The CDR3 totals 14 residues. CDR1 SGHNT and CDR2 YYREEE come from the germline V gene (reference sequence). After removal of 0 bases from V and 5 bases from J, the junction contained 3 bases not matched to a gene.

This chain connects TRBV3-1 (or the pseudogene TRBV3-2) to TRBJ2-2; D is unresolved. This CDR3 contains 14 residues. CDR1 LGHDT and CDR2 YNNKEL come from the germline V gene (reference sequence). V gave up 1 base and J gave up 6 bases, with 9 bases separating them. For the CDR3, the DNA is TGTGCCAGCAGCCAAGGGTTTGCGTCCGGGGAGCTGTTTTTT. As protein: CASSQGFASGELFF.